The clone carrying this T cell receptor (beta chain) was seen at least ten times. The antigen is undetermined. One entry per CDR3 protein, called by TCRdb with MiXCR from the 5' RACE reads. The sample yields about 59,000 distinct CDR3 sequences, roughly 3.5% seen once. The sample comes from a study of neurological immune-mediated disorders. The CDR3 has 14 residues. V was clipped by 6 bases and J by 3 bases; unmatched bases: 9. Germline lookup yields CDR1 DFQATT and CDR2 SNEGSKA (reference sequence). Study-wide results and limits: The most TCR clonal expansion was seen in HTLV-1-associated myelopathy, and the least was seen in multiple sclerosis, which fell below healthy controls. One related-CDR3 cluster, identified by phylogenetic grouping, held the repertoires of 18 of 34 multiple sclerosis patients and was a possible signature.

This sequence joins TRBV20-1 and TRBJ2-7; 9 bases map to TRBD2. The TCR comes from a woman in her twenties or thirties with multiple sclerosis. What was sequenced was PBMCs. The CDR3 sequence is CSARRGTSFYEQYF. Written as DNA, the CDR3 is TGCAGTGCCCGTCGTGGGACTAGCTTCTACGAGCAGTACTTC.